This TCR beta chain appears in the sequencing data of a study of Ad26.COV2.S vaccination and SARS-CoV-2 variants. Looking at the study overall: As a participant in COV1001, the donor was in the Ad26.COV2.S trial arm.

With 6 bases removed from V and 1 base from J, the gap between germline ends came to 10 bases. CDR3 length equals 13 residues. CDR1 and CDR2 from the germline V gene are MNHEY and SVGAGI. Using immunoSEQ multiplex PCR, the repertoire was profiled, and TCRdb retains in-frame clones only, with some absent. The data contain some 640,000 clones, 70% to 90% of them singletons. Treatment noted: over 15 received Ad26.COV2.S at low or high dose, single or two shots; about 5 received placebo; per-sample allocation not given. Sampling happened 63 days after the first vaccine or placebo injection. J is TRBJ2-7 and V is TRBV6-5; D is perhaps TRBD1 or TRBD2 (5 bases each). The sample was peripheral blood, taken in a trial of Ad26.COV2.S vaccine versus placebo. The sequence was obtained from a person aged 18-65 years who received the Ad26.COV2.S COVID-19 vaccine or a placebo. The CDR3, as DNA: TGTGCCAGCAGCCTGGGACCGTCCTACGAGCAGTACTTC. This translates into CASSLGPSYEQYF.